Each of the 27 T cell receptor beta chains below was sequenced from the same sample in a study of shared clonotypes between healthy human individuals. Using immunoSEQ multiplex PCR, the repertoire was profiled, and TCRdb retains in-frame clones only, with some absent. The sample comprises a few million clones, roughly 95% of which are singletons, and 0.1% to 0.15% rests with the top ten. Sequencing was performed on naive CD4+ T cells sorted from blood. Subset specified: CD45RA+ positively selected. These TCRs come from a young man in good health.

V gene TRBV25-1 combines with J gene TRBJ2-1; D gene uncertain. V was trimmed by 0 bases and J by 8 bases, leaving 5 bases between them. CDR1 is MGHDK, CDR2 SYGVNS, per germline. The CDR3 is made up of 12 amino acids. The CDR3 here is CASSEYEYEQFF. The DNA for the CDR3 is TGTGCCAGCAGTGAATATGAATATGAGCAGTTCTTC.

This rearrangement joins TRBV5-1 to TRBJ1-1, with D tentatively TRBD1 (6 bases). This CDR3 region has 15 residues. Deletions cut 0 bases from V and 4 bases from J, with 13 bases between. The V gene's germline CDR1 is SGHRS and CDR2 YFSETQ. This chain's CDR3 is CASSLDGGGGTEAFF. CDR3 nucleotide sequence: TGCGCCAGCAGCTTGGATGGGGGCGGCGGCACTGAAGCTTTCTTT.

The rearrangement joins TRBV4-3 to TRBJ2-6, with TRBD2 matching 9 bases. The J segment lost 1 base and the V segment lost 7 bases, leaving 2 bases of the junction unmatched. Germline-derived CDR1 and CDR2 are LGHNA and YSLEER. The CDR3 runs 15 residues. CDR3 residues: CASTAGGSGANVLTF. DNA for the CDR3: TGCGCCAGCACAGCGGGAGGTTCTGGGGCCAACGTCCTGACTTTC.

The chain employs TRBV7-2 and TRBJ2-3, with 12 nucleotides matching TRBD1. The CDR3 totals 15 residues. Per germline, CDR1 SGHTA and CDR2 FQGNSA. Trimming removed 3 bases from V and 4 bases from J; junction bases left unmatched: 2. In DNA, the CDR3 is TGTGCCAGCAGCTTTGGGACAGGGGGCCCAGATACGCAGTATTTT. This gives the protein CASSFGTGGPDTQYF. Full variable domain (outside the CDR3, taken from reference TRBV7-2 and TRBJ2-3): GAGVSQSPSNKVTEKGKDVELRCDPISGHTALYWYRQSLGQGLEFLIYFQGNSAPDKSGLPSDRFSAERTGGSVSTLTIQRTQQEDSAVYLCASSFGTGGPDTQYFGPGTRLTVL.

The chain is built from TRBV5-1 and TRBJ1-4, with 7 bases identical to TRBD1. J gave up 4 bases and V 0 bases, and 3 bases lay outside the gene matches. The CDR3 has 15 amino acids. Looked up from germline, CDR1 is SGHRS and CDR2 is YFSETQ. CDR3 in amino acids: CASSLVGTVNEKLFF. In DNA form, the CDR3 reads TGCGCCAGCAGCTTGGTCGGGACAGTTAATGAAAAACTGTTTTTT.

In its sample, this clone was seen once. The chain employs TRBV6-1 and TRBJ2-7, with 9 bases lining up with TRBD1. Germline V lookup: CDR1 MNHNS, CDR2 SASEGT. The V segment lost 7 bases and the J segment 5 bases; nucleotides outside the gene matches: 9. There are 14 residues in the CDR3. This chain's CDR3 is CASTLGQGSDEQYF. CDR3 sequence (DNA): TGTGCCAGCACCCTGGGACAGGGAAGTGACGAGCAGTACTTC.

The chain has TRBV19 and TRBJ1-2, with a possible D match to TRBD1 (6 bases). Germline lookup yields CDR1 LNHDA and CDR2 SQIVND (reference sequence). The V end was cut by 4 bases, the J end by 4 bases, with 22 bases between. This CDR3 has 17 residues. CDR3 bases: TGTGCCAGTAGTAGAGGACAGACTTCCACTACTACCTATGGCTACACCTTC. Protein sequence: CASSRGQTSTTTYGYTF.

The chain has TRBV2 and TRBJ2-1; the D gene is possibly TRBD1 (5 bases). This CDR3 comprises 13 residues. The germline V gene has CDR1 SNHLY and CDR2 FYNNEI. With 6 bases removed from V and 7 bases from J, the gap between germline ends came to 13 bases. The CDR3 DNA sequence: TGTGCCAGCAGCGTGGATAAGGGGAATGAGCAGTTCTTC. It codes for CASSVDKGNEQFF.

The V call is TRBV7-2, the J call TRBJ1-5, with TRBD1 matching over 9 bases. This CDR3 has 15 residues. Germline CDR1 reads SGHTA; CDR2 reads FQGNSA. J gave up 5 bases and V 1 base, and 3 bases lay outside the gene matches. CDR3 protein: CASSLDRGRDQPQHF. CDR3 coding DNA: TGTGCCAGCAGCTTAGACAGGGGGCGCGATCAGCCCCAGCATTTT.

CDR3 sequence reads: CASSLVAGGQSEQYF. The CDR3 DNA is TGCGCCAGCAGCTTGGTGGCGGGGGGGCAGAGCGAGCAGTACTTC. The chain combines TRBV5-1 with TRBJ2-7; 9 positions match TRBD2. Trimming took 0 bases from V and 6 from J; bases not matched to a gene: 7. Germline V gives CDR1 SGHRS, CDR2 YFSETQ. The CDR3 consists of 15 residues.

The chain has TRBV29-1 and TRBJ1-4; D unresolved. V gave up 4 bases and J gave up 8 bases, with 11 bases separating them. This CDR3 spans 12 amino acids. Germline V gene data show CDR1 as SQVTM and CDR2 as ANQGSEA. This chain's CDR3 is CSVGSQEEKLFF. CDR3 nucleotide sequence: TGCAGCGTTGGTAGTCAGGAAGAAAAACTGTTTTTT. Looking up the rest from reference TRBV29-1 and TRBJ1-4 gives the full variable domain: SAVISQKPSRDICQRGTSLTIQCQVDSQVTMMFWYRQQPGQSLTLIATANQGSEATYESGFVIDKFPISRPNLTFSTLTVSNMSPEDSSIYLCSVGSQEEKLFFGSGTQLSVL.

Written as DNA, the CDR3 is TGTGCCAGCAGCCGGGACAGGGGAGTAAGTTCACCCCTCCACTTT. Translation: CASSRDRGVSSPLHF. The chain carries TRBV6-1 and TRBJ1-6; 10 positions agree with TRBD1. Germline-derived CDR1 and CDR2 are MNHNS and SASEGT. Trimming cost V 6 bases and J 9 bases; bases outside gene matches: 8. This CDR3 is 15 amino acids long.

This clone showed up just once. The V call is TRBV19, the J call TRBJ1-1; D perhaps matches TRBD1 (6 bases). V was clipped by 5 bases and J by 0 bases, with 19 bases between them. In germline, CDR1 is LNHDA, CDR2 SQIVND (reference sequence). The CDR3 runs 17 residues. CDR3 sequence reads: CASSFIGGGGMNTEAFF. The CDR3 DNA reads TGTGCCAGTAGTTTTATTGGAGGGGGGGGCATGAACACTGAAGCTTTCTTT.

This clone has a handful of counts. The CDR3 DNA reads as TGTGCCAGCATCCCTTCCGCCTCCGCGGGCTATGGCTACACCTTC. Protein: CASIPSASAGYGYTF. The V call is TRBV7-9, the J call TRBJ1-2; D is unresolved. This CDR3 spans 15 amino acids. Germline V lookup: CDR1 SEHNR, CDR2 FQNEAQ (reference sequence). V was pared by 7 bases and J by 4 bases, with 19 bases between. The complete variable domain, with remaining parts taken from reference TRBV7-9 and TRBJ1-2, reads DTGVSQNPRHKITKRGQNVTFRCDPISEHNRLYWYRQTLGQGPEFLTYFQNEAQLEKSRLLSDRFSAERPKGSFSTLEIQRTEQGDSAMYLCASIPSASAGYGYTFGSGTRLTVV.

J is TRBJ1-1 and V is TRBV29-1; D remains ambiguous. The V gene lost 0 bases and the J gene lost 6 bases, with 8 bases spanning the gap. CDR1 and CDR2 (germline): SQVTM, ANQGSEA. The CDR3 is made up of 12 amino acids. The CDR3 bases are TGCAGCGTTGAAGATCTGCGGGCTGAAGCTTTCTTT. Encoded protein: CSVEDLRAEAFF.

This chain uses TRBV28 with TRBJ1-4, with 7 bases that match TRBD1. V gave up 6 bases and J gave up 10 bases; unmatched junction bases: 14. The length of the CDR3 is 15 residues. The germline V gene has CDR1 MDHEN and CDR2 SYDVKM. The CDR3 spells CASRPGTENVGKLFF. The CDR3 DNA sequence: TGTGCCAGCAGGCCTGGGACAGAGAACGTAGGAAAACTGTTTTTT.

A word on this clone: Other nucleotide sequences from this sample produce the same CDR3. The V call is TRBV5-4, the J call TRBJ2-3; D gene ambiguous. V lost 0 bases and J lost 3, with 5 bases in between. CDR1 is SGHNT and CDR2 is YYREEE in the germline V gene (reference sequence). The CDR3 is 13 amino acids. The CDR3 here is CASSLGTTDTQYF. In DNA, the CDR3 is TGTGCCAGCAGCTTGGGCACGACAGATACGCAGTATTTT. The whole variable domain, remainder taken from reference TRBV5-4 and TRBJ2-3, is ETGVTQSPTHLIKTRGQQVTLRCSSQSGHNTVSWYQQALGQGPQFIFQYYREEENGRGNFPPRFSGLQFPNYSSELNVNALELDDSALYLCASSLGTTDTQYFGPGTRLTVL.

This clone was counted a single time. Relative to the germline gene, one junction end is altered; a read error may explain this. This sample includes further DNA sequences coding for the same CDR3. J is TRBJ2-3 and V is TRBV7-7; D is possibly TRBD1 or TRBD2 (6 bases each). This CDR3 spans 15 amino acids. CDR1 and CDR2 from the germline V gene are SSHAT and FNYEAQ (reference sequence). Here the CDR3 reads CASSLGGPGTDTQYF. The CDR3, as DNA: TGTGCTAGCAGCTTAGGGGGGCCGGGCACAGATACGCAGTATTTT.

The V gene is TRBV6-5, the J gene TRBJ2-7; perhaps TRBD2 as D (5 bases). The CDR3 spans 16 residues. CDR1 and CDR2 (germline): MNHEY, SVGAGI. V was pared by 3 bases and J by 2 bases, with 17 bases between. The CDR3 is CASSYTPSGSTYEQYF. In DNA form, the CDR3 reads TGTGCCAGCAGTTATACCCCCTCGGGATCCACCTACGAGCAGTACTTC.

This chain links TRBV5-1 with TRBJ2-3; no firm D call. The CDR3 totals 14 residues. V was trimmed by 3 bases and J by 1 base, leaving 9 bases between them. From germline, CDR1 is SGHRS and CDR2 YFSETQ. The CDR3 DNA follows: TGCGCCAGCAGCTCCGATGCGGGCACAGATACGCAGTATTTT. This sequence encodes CASSSDAGTDTQYF.

The chain joins TRBV5-8 to TRBJ1-5, with no clear D. Trimming pared 0 bases from V and 3 bases from J, leaving 10 bases between. CDR3 length: 15 residues. Per germline, CDR1 SGHTS and CDR2 YDEGEE. The CDR3 nucleotides read TGTGCCAGCAGCTTGGGGGCCCTTCTCAATCAGCCCCAGCATTTT. Its protein product is CASSLGALLNQPQHF.

Here the CDR3 DNA reads TGTGCCAGCAGCTTAGGAGGGACTAGCGGGTGGCAGTTCTTC. This gives the protein CASSLGGTSGWQFF. V gene TRBV11-3 combines with J gene TRBJ2-1; 12 bases fit TRBD2. Per the germline V gene, CDR1 is SGHNT and CDR2 is YENEEA. The CDR3 extends over 14 amino acids. Trimming took 1 base from V and 12 from J; bases not matched to a gene: 4. Using reference TRBV11-3 and TRBJ2-1 for the parts outside the CDR3, the full variable domain is EAGVVQSPRYKIIEKKQPVAFWCNPISGHNTLYWYLQNLGQGPELLIRYENEEAVDDSQLPKDRFSAERLKGVDSTLKIQPAELGDSAVYLCASSLGGTSGWQFFGPGTRLTVL.

J is TRBJ2-1 and V is TRBV12-5; perhaps TRBD2 as D (6 bases). The CDR3 is made up of 15 amino acids. V shed 4 bases and J shed 7 bases, with 17 bases lying between them. CDR1 LGHNT and CDR2 FRNRAP come from the germline V gene. This chain's CDR3 is CASGSLLEGRNEQFF. For the CDR3, the DNA is TGTGCTAGTGGTTCTCTACTGGAGGGGCGAAATGAGCAGTTCTTC. Full variable domain (missing parts from reference TRBV12-5 and TRBJ2-1): DARVTQTPRHKVTEMGQEVTMRCQPILGHNTVFWYRQTMMQGLELLAYFRNRAPLDDSGMPKDRFSAEMPDATLATLKIQPSEPRDSAVYFCASGSLLEGRNEQFFGPGTRLTVL.

This sequence joins TRBV7-6 and TRBJ2-6; 10 nucleotides line up with TRBD2. The CDR3 sequence is 17 residues long. V gave up 5 bases and J gave up 4 bases; unmatched junction bases: 8. The germline gives CDR1 SGHVS, CDR2 FNYEAQ. The CDR3 here is CASSPVAGGSGANVLTF. The DNA of the CDR3 is TGTGCCAGCAGCCCAGTAGCGGGAGGAAGCGGGGCCAACGTCCTGACTTTC. Supplemented by reference TRBV7-6 and TRBJ2-6, the full variable domain reads GAGVSQSPRYKVTKRGQDVALRCDPISGHVSLYWYRQALGQGPEFLTYFNYEAQQDKSGLPNDRFSAERPEGSISTLTIQRTEQRDSAMYRCASSPVAGGSGANVLTFGAGSRLTVL.

Points on this clone: Other DNA sequences of this sample code for an identical CDR3. The CDR3 DNA is TGTGCCAGCAGCGTAGGGACTATTCAAGAGACCCAGTACTTC. It codes for CASSVGTIQETQYF. The chain uses TRBV9 and TRBJ2-5; the D gene is possibly TRBD2 (6 bases). Per the germline V gene, CDR1 is SGDLS and CDR2 is YYNGEE. Trimming cost V 0 bases and J 2 bases, with 8 bases left between them. The CDR3 has 14 residues.

This chain links TRBV6-5 with TRBJ1-2, with a weak D call TRBD1 (5 bases). Germline CDR1 and CDR2: MNHEY and SVGAGI. The CDR3 has 15 amino acids. V dropped 8 bases and J dropped 2 bases, with 18 bases sitting between them. As DNA, the CDR3 is TGTGCCAGCGGGAGGGGAGGTGGGATGAACTATGGCTACACCTTC. It is translated as CASGRGGGMNYGYTF.

This chain links TRBV5-6 with TRBJ2-5; D is unclear. Germline V gene lookup returns CDR1 SGHDT and CDR2 YYEEEE. The V end was cut by 0 bases, the J end by 5 bases, with 5 bases between. The CDR3 loop spans 12 amino acids. The CDR3 region has the DNA TGTGCCAGCAGCTTGGTGACCGAGACCCAGTACTTC. It translates to CASSLVTETQYF.